This TCR beta chain was found in a study of T-cell memory formation after mild COVID-19. This clonotype has only a few counts. No antigen is known for it. Points from the study as a whole: CM and EM subsets held most contracting CD4+ clones; EMRA held CD8+ ones. A second wave expanding day 15 to 37 was CD4+-biased; contracting clones were balanced. Several responding clones turned up in pre-infection memory, indicating that cross-reactive memory may have taken part.

The CDR3 sequence is 18 residues long. The V gene's germline CDR1 is LGHNT and CDR2 FRNRAP. With 2 bases removed from V and 2 bases from J, the gap between germline ends came to 22 bases. The 5'RACE method, run with constant-segment primers, produced TCR alpha and TCR beta cDNA libraries (carrying sample barcodes and UMIs). TCRdb redid the calling of the 5' RACE reads with MiXCR, one entry per CDR3 protein. There are tens of thousands of distinct CDR3 sequences in the sample; 7.3% occur only once, and about 1.4% lies in the top ten. The clonotype was recovered from a man younger than 35 who had mild COVID-19 (a few samples of this study predate the infection). Cell type and time point are not known. The J gene is TRBJ2-7, the V gene TRBV12-5; weak D call: TRBD2 (5 bases). Material: PBMCs or a T cell subset sorted from them (not recorded which). CDR3 bases: TGTGCTAGTGGTTTGCTAGCCGGTTGGGATCGTCACACCTACGAGCAGTACTTC. It encodes CASGLLAGWDRHTYEQYF.